In this sample, the clone carrying this TCR beta chain turned up a few times. Its cognate antigen is unknown. This sample stems from a study of human T cells and chemical hapten exposure. About the study: All through the roughly 24-week study, the scalp of each patient received diphenylcyclopropenone doses weekly. TCR yields per sample varied mostly from small pooled library volume differences.

Indicated time point: pre-sensitization, week 0. Treatment meaning: therapeutic diphenylcyclopropenone sensitization with weekly scalp DPC. The donor pool consisted of alopecia patients aged 18 to 70 years, considered suitable for DPC. In germline, CDR1 is LGHDT, CDR2 YNNKEL (reference sequence). Trimming cost V 0 bases and J 4 bases, with 1 base left between them. This CDR3 contains 12 residues. Findings of the study overall: Expanded TCRs produced significantly more large CDR3 similarity clusters than controls did.

TCRdb re-derived calls from the RACE reads in MiXCR, one entry per CDR3 protein. The sample contains under 300,000 distinct CDR3 sequences, almost 8% of which appear only once. The sequence derives from a man between 18 and 29 years old with alopecia areata. Some clones in this sample may be carry-over from other donors' samples. The material sequenced was whole blood, taken in connection with sensitization to the hapten diphenylcyclopropenone (DPC). The chain combines TRBV3-1 with TRBJ2-4; no clear D. The CDR3 nucleotides are TGTGCCAGCAGCCAAGAGAAAAACATTCAGTACTTC. Amino acids: CASSQEKNIQYF.